This TCR beta chain stems from a study of control samples from healthy donors and cancer patients. This CDR3 has 12 residues. Germline V gene data show CDR1 as MNHNY and CDR2 as SVGAGI (reference sequence). Trimming left V 2 bases short and J 8 bases short, with 7 bases between. Assay: immunoSEQ multiplex PCR; the TCRdb copy retains only in-frame clones and omits some. This sample has over 150,000 clones, with around 90% found just once. The sequence derives from a woman aged 50 to 65 in good health. Input material: blood. The genes are TRBV6-6 and TRBJ2-1; the D is unclear. CDR3 loop: CASSYPLDEQFF. CDR3 nucleotides: TGTGCCAGCAGTTACCCTCTAGATGAGCAGTTCTTC.